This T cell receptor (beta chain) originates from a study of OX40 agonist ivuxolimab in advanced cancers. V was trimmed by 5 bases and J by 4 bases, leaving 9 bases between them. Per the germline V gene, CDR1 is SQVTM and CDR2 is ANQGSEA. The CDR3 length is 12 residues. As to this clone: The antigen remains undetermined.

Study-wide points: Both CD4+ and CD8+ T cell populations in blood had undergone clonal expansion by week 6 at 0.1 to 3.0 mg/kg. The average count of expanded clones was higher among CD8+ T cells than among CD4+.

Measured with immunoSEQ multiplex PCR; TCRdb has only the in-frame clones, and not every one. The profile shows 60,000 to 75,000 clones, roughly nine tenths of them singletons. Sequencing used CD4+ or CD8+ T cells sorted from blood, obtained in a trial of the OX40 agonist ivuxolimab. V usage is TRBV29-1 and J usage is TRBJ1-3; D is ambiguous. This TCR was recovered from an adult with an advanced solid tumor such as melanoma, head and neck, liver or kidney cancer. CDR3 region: CSVLLSGNTIYF. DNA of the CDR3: TGCAGCGTTCTCTTGTCAGGAAACACCATATATTTT.